Presented here are 27 T cell receptor beta chains from one specimen sequenced in a study of blood T cells in healthy people across ages (dated by TCRdb to about 2015). Libraries were constructed by 5' RACE. Reads for this sample came from an Illumina HiSeq 2500. The second PCR ran for roughly 7 to 12 cycles and used a J-beta primer mix along with a sample-barcoded 5' primer. TCRdb took the public reads, trimmed them with fastp at Q25, ran MiXCR for clone calling and kept in-frame beta chains. One record per CDR3 amino acid sequence lists the most common genes and DNA. Within this sample are 980,000 or so distinct CDR3 sequences, with roughly 48% of them counted one time only. About an eighth of the sample lies in the top ten. The sample comprised blood. These receptors originate from a man aged 25 to 40 in good health.

This clonotype was seen more than once but under ten times. V usage is TRBV9 and J usage is TRBJ2-3; 10 bases are shared with TRBD1. With 4 bases clipped from V and 0 bases from J, the junction kept 5 bases outside the gene matches. The CDR3 is 16 amino acids. CDR1 and CDR2 from the germline V gene are SGDLS and YYNGEE. This CDR3 reads CASSLGTGESTDTQYF. Here the CDR3 DNA reads TGTGCCAGCAGCCTCGGGACAGGGGAGAGCACAGATACGCAGTATTTT.

This clonotype was picked up many times. As DNA, the CDR3 is TGCAGTGCTAGTGAGGGGGAGAATGCCCAAGAGACCCAGTACTTC. Protein sequence: CSASEGENAQETQYF. The chain couples TRBV20-1 to TRBJ2-5; possibly TRBD1 for D (6 bases). CDR1 and CDR2 (germline): DFQATT, SNEGSKA (reference sequence). The CDR3 spans 15 residues. Between the trimmed V and J ends, which lost 3 bases and 1 base, there was a span of 15 bases.

This clonotype was seen ten or more times. This sequence joins TRBV7-3 and TRBJ2-5; possible D gene TRBD2, 5 bases. Germline V lookup: CDR1 SGHTA, CDR2 FQGTGA. The ends were cut back, 3 bases at V and 0 bases at J, with 11 bases in the middle. There are 15 residues in the CDR3. The CDR3 here is CASSLGRGYQETQYF. CDR3 sequence (DNA): TGTGCCAGCAGCTTGGGTCGGGGATACCAAGAGACCCAGTACTTC.

Of note for this clonotype: The germline gene is not matched at one end of the junction; a read error may be the cause. This chain links TRBV3-1 with TRBJ1-4; possibly TRBD1 for D (5 bases). CDR1 is LGHDT and CDR2 is YNNKEL in the germline V gene (reference sequence). This CDR3 comprises 15 residues. The CDR3 is CASSEDSTTNEKLFF. CDR3 sequence (DNA): TGTGCCAGCAGCGAAGACAGCACAACTAATGAAAAACTGTTTTTT.

At least ten counts were recorded for this clonotype. The rearrangement links TRBV4-2 to TRBJ2-5, with D perhaps being TRBD1 or TRBD2 (5 bases each). Between the trimmed V and J ends, which lost 5 bases and 5 bases, there was a span of 18 bases. There are 15 residues in the CDR3. Germline CDR1 LGHNA, CDR2 YNFKEQ. The CDR3 reads CASSKNTDGTETQYF. CDR3 coding DNA: TGTGCCAGCAGCAAAAACACGGACGGGACGGAGACCCAGTACTTC.

This clonotype has a handful of counts. The chain links TRBV25-1 to TRBJ1-2; 10 positions match TRBD1. Germline CDR1 reads MGHDK; CDR2 reads SYGVNS. Germline trimming cut 9 bases from V and 7 bases from J; bases unmatched to any gene: 11. This CDR3 has 14 amino acids. DNA for the CDR3: TGTGCCAGTAGAGGGACAGGGGTTTCGTCTGGCTACACCTTC. Translation: CASRGTGVSSGYTF.

The chain couples TRBV2 to TRBJ1-5; a possible D gene is TRBD1 (5 bases). This CDR3 has 15 residues. Trimming stripped 1 base from V and 4 bases from J, with 11 bases between. In germline, CDR1 is SNHLY, CDR2 FYNNEI. As DNA, the CDR3 is TGTGCCAGCAGTGAAGGGGTCCCAGGGAATCAGCCCCAGCATTTT. The encoded protein is CASSEGVPGNQPQHF. The complete variable domain, with remaining parts taken from reference TRBV2 and TRBJ1-5, reads EPEVTQTPSHQVTQMGQEVILRCVPISNHLYFYWYRQILGQKVEFLVSFYNNEISEKSEIFDDQFSVERPDGSNFTLKIRSTKLEDSAMYFCASSEGVPGNQPQHFGDGTRLSIL.

The chain recombines TRBV7-3 with TRBJ2-3; D ambiguous. The ends were cut back, 4 bases at V and 4 bases at J, with 12 bases in the middle. The CDR3 covers 14 residues. CDR1 and CDR2 from the germline V gene are SGHTA and FQGTGA. The DNA of the CDR3 is TGTGCCAGCAGCTACGGGCCGTCTGCAGATACGCAGTATTTT. It yields the protein CASSYGPSADTQYF.

This chain uses TRBV6-1 with TRBJ1-6; D not resolved. Per germline, CDR1 MNHNS and CDR2 SASEGT. V shed 0 bases and J shed 0 bases, with 6 bases lying between them. CDR3 size: 16 residues. CDR3 bases: TGTGCCAGCAGTGAAGCGCAGAGCTCCTATAATTCACCCCTCCACTTT. Its protein product is CASSEAQSSYNSPLHF.

The chain links TRBV7-9 to TRBJ1-2; 7 positions agree with TRBD1. V shed 7 bases, J shed 5 bases, and the junction held 13 bases outside the gene matches. Germline CDR1 and CDR2: SEHNR and FQNEAQ (reference sequence). The CDR3 is 15 residues long. DNA for the CDR3: TGTGCCAGCACCACAACGGGGCAGGGGGGTTATGGCTACACCTTC. This codes for CASTTTGQGGYGYTF. Looking up the rest from reference TRBV7-9 and TRBJ1-2 gives the full variable domain: DTGVSQNPRHKITKRGQNVTFRCDPISEHNRLYWYRQTLGQGPEFLTYFQNEAQLEKSRLLSDRFSAERPKGSFSTLEIQRTEQGDSAMYLCASTTTGQGGYGYTFGSGTRLTVV.

For the CDR3, the DNA is TGTGCCAGCAGCCTGTGGGGCGCCACCTACGAGCAGTACTTC. It translates to CASSLWGATYEQYF. J is TRBJ2-7 and V is TRBV14; D is perhaps TRBD1 (5 bases). Trimming cost V 4 bases and J 2 bases, with 12 bases left between them. The CDR3 sequence is 14 residues long. Germline lookup yields CDR1 SGHDN and CDR2 FVKESK.

This clonotype was seen a handful of times. The V and J genes are TRBV9 and TRBJ1-4; D not certain. The germline gives CDR1 SGDLS, CDR2 YYNGEE. CDR3 length: 16 amino acids. Trimming removed 0 bases at V and 4 bases at J, with 13 bases between. The CDR3 DNA sequence: TGTGCCAGCAGCGTAGGTGCAGCACCACTTAATGAAAAACTGTTTTTT. Protein product: CASSVGAAPLNEKLFF.

The V call is TRBV6-2 or TRBV6-3, the J call TRBJ2-3; TRBD1 or TRBD2 may be the D gene (5 bases each). The CDR3 contains 15 residues. Germline values: CDR1 MNHEY, CDR2 SVGEGT. The V end was cut by 2 bases, the J end by 0 bases, with 9 bases between. The CDR3 sequence: CASSYGTFSTDTQYF. CDR3 nucleotides: TGTGCCAGCAGTTACGGGACCTTTAGCACAGATACGCAGTATTTT.

This rearrangement joins TRBV2 to TRBJ2-3, with 8 nucleotides matching TRBD2. The germline gives CDR1 SNHLY, CDR2 FYNNEI. This CDR3 region has 16 residues. V dropped 4 bases and J dropped 0; count of bases not matched to a gene: 6. The CDR3 DNA sequence: TGTGCCAGCAGTGCGACTCAGCGGGGGAGCACAGATACGCAGTATTTT. Protein product: CASSATQRGSTDTQYF.

The rearrangement uses TRBV5-4 and TRBJ1-2; TRBD1 aligns across 9 bases. Germline CDR1 reads SGHNT; CDR2 reads YYREEE (reference sequence). The V segment lost 3 bases and the J segment 4 bases; nucleotides outside the gene matches: 7. The CDR3 totals 15 residues. CDR3 DNA sequence: TGTGCCAGCAGCTCCACAGGGGGCTTAAGCTATGGCTACACCTTC. Translated: CASSSTGGLSYGYTF.

In this sample, this clonotype turned up once. V usage is TRBV20-1 and J usage is TRBJ2-1, with D possibly being TRBD2 (6 bases). The germline V gene encodes CDR1 DFQATT and CDR2 SNEGSKA (reference sequence). The CDR3 is 15 amino acids. Trimming removed 1 base from V and 3 bases from J, with 13 bases in between. Here the CDR3 DNA reads TGCAGTGCTAGAGGACGACTAGTTGGCTACAATGAGCAGTTCTTC. As protein: CSARGRLVGYNEQFF.

The chain uses TRBV7-2 and TRBJ2-7, with 11 bases that match TRBD2. V dropped 4 bases and J dropped 4; count of bases not matched to a gene: 6. The length of the CDR3 is 15 residues. Germline V gives CDR1 SGHTA, CDR2 FQGNSA. CDR3 in amino acids: CASSYRLAGLYEQYF. CDR3 coding DNA: TGTGCCAGCAGCTACCGACTAGCGGGGTTATACGAGCAGTACTTC.

This clonotype was detected a few times. This chain joins TRBV20-1 and TRBJ2-1, with 7 positions matching TRBD1. The CDR3 is 15 residues long. The V gene's germline CDR1 is DFQATT and CDR2 SNEGSKA (reference sequence). V lost 2 bases and J lost 2; bases outside the gene matches: 6. The CDR3 nucleotides are TGCAGTGCTAGATCCCAGACAGGGACCTACAATGAGCAGTTCTTC. Translating it yields CSARSQTGTYNEQFF.

The V call is TRBV9, the J call TRBJ2-3, with D possibly TRBD1 on 6 matching bases. This CDR3 has 15 residues. CDR1 and CDR2 (germline): SGDLS, YYNGEE. With 0 bases removed from V and 2 bases from J, the gap between germline ends came to 10 bases. CDR3 DNA: TGTGCCAGCAGCGTAGGTGGGGGCCTCACAGATACGCAGTATTTT. Translating gives CASSVGGGLTDTQYF.

The chain uses TRBV28 and TRBJ2-7; 8 bases align to TRBD1. The CDR3 has 14 amino acids. Germline-derived CDR1 and CDR2 are MDHEN and SYDVKM. Unmatched junction bases numbered 9, after V lost 8 bases and J lost 3 bases. In DNA form, the CDR3 reads TGTGCCAGCCAATCCCGGGACAGGAGCTACGAGCAGTACTTC. This encodes CASQSRDRSYEQYF.

The rearrangement joins TRBV5-1 to TRBJ2-2; TRBD1 matches at 8 bases. V shed 4 bases and J 1 base; nucleotides not matched to a gene: 6. The CDR3 consists of 16 residues. Germline V gives CDR1 SGHRS, CDR2 YFSETQ. The CDR3, as DNA: TGCGCCAGCAGCACGTGGACAGGGTTGAACACCGGGGAGCTGTTTTTT. Translated: CASSTWTGLNTGELFF.

This clonotype was picked up a small number of times. The chain carries TRBV6-5 and TRBJ1-2, with a weak D call TRBD1 (6 bases). This CDR3 is 15 amino acids long. V was pared by 6 bases and J by 4 bases, with 18 bases between. CDR1 is MNHEY and CDR2 is SVGAGI in the germline V gene. The CDR3 is CASRIGGLTTYGYTF. CDR3 coding DNA: TGTGCCAGCAGAATAGGGGGTCTTACCACCTATGGCTACACCTTC.

This clonotype has at least ten counts. One junction end disagrees with the germline gene, perhaps due to a read error. The rearrangement uses TRBV11-3 and TRBJ2-1, with a tentative D call TRBD2 (7 bases). The CDR3 is 15 residues long. CDR1 is SGHNT, CDR2 YENEEA, per germline. The CDR3 spells CASSLVGGASNEQFF. The CDR3 DNA reads TGCGCCAGCAGCTTGGTTGGGGGGGCCTCGAATGAGCAGTTCTTC. The full variable domain, its missing parts supplied by reference TRBV11-3 and TRBJ2-1, is EAGVVQSPRYKIIEKKQPVAFWCNPISGHNTLYWYLQNLGQGPELLIRYENEEAVDDSQLPKDRFSAERLKGVDSTLKIQPAELGDSAVYLCASSLVGGASNEQFFGPGTRLTVL.

The rearrangement links TRBV27 to TRBJ2-5; 8 positions match TRBD2. The CDR3 loop spans 13 amino acids. Germline CDR1 MNHEY, CDR2 SMNVEV (reference sequence). Unmatched junction bases numbered 5, after V lost 8 bases and J lost 3 bases. The CDR3 DNA follows: TGTGCCAGCCAGGGACTAGATGAAGAGACCCAGTACTTC. It is translated as CASQGLDEETQYF.

J is TRBJ1-6 and V is TRBV28; D is uncertain. V was cut by 2 bases and J by 8 bases, with 7 bases left in between. The V gene's germline CDR1 is MDHEN and CDR2 SYDVKM. The CDR3 runs 13 residues. The CDR3 sequence is CASSLGSDSPLHF. DNA for the CDR3: TGTGCCAGCAGTTTAGGGTCTGATTCACCCCTCCACTTT. Filled out from reference TRBV28 and TRBJ1-6, the complete variable domain reads DVKVTQSSRYLVKRTGEKVFLECVQDMDHENMFWYRQDPGLGLRLIYFSYDVKMKEKGDIPEGYSVSREKKERFSLILESASTNQTSMYLCASSLGSDSPLHFGNGTRLTVT.

As regards this clonotype: Compared with germline, one end of the junction differs, possibly owing to a read error. V is TRBV7-7 and J is TRBJ2-7, with a tentative D call TRBD1 (6 bases). The DNA end is a closer match to TRBJ2-5, so the J assignment may be wrong. The CDR3 totals 14 residues. Germline V gene lookup returns CDR1 SSHAT and CDR2 FNYEAQ (reference sequence). The CDR3 is CASSLSDRRETQYF. In nucleotides, the CDR3 is TGTGCTAGCAGCTTATCAGACAGGAGGGAGACCCAGTACTTC.

The table lists this clonotype with a count of one. A much larger clone lies a single base off, so this may be a read error. This chain links TRBV7-2 with TRBJ1-2; tentative D call: TRBD1 (6 bases). V dropped 10 bases and J dropped 8 bases, with 14 bases sitting between them. The CDR3 has 11 residues. The germline gives CDR1 SGHTA, CDR2 FQGNSA. The CDR3 is CANTNRVGYTF. In DNA, the CDR3 is TGTGCCAACACCAACAGGGTCGGCTACACCTTC.